Listed below are T cell receptor beta chains from one sample, sequenced in a study of CD8+ T cells in alopecia areata. TCRdb's table, derived via immunoSEQ multiplex PCR, lists solely in-frame clones and lacks some. Among about 200,000 clones, about two fifths were seen once, and the ten largest hold under 0.55%. The sample was CD4+ T cells sorted from blood, taken between weeks 30 and 35, from a patient treated with tofacitinib. These receptors were taken from a human donor with alopecia areata. The CDR3 runs from the conserved cysteine through the conserved F or W. A D gene is named only where the DNA matches it firmly. Size tells how often a clone was seen (once, few, many) or the class of an expanded clone, and some rows leave it out.

J gene: TRBJ2-7; V gene: TRBV29-1; CDR3 length: 12; clone size: few; D gene: NA; CDR3 protein: CSTQTGSYEQYF; CDR3 DNA: TGCAGCACCCAGACAGGCTCCTACGAGCAGTACTTC
J gene: TRBJ2-5; V gene: TRBV7-2; CDR3 length: 13; clone size: NA; D gene: NA; CDR3 protein: CASSLTLQETQYF; CDR3 DNA: TGTGCCAGCAGCTTAACCCTTCAAGAGACCCAGTACTTC
J gene: TRBJ1-2; V gene: TRBV14; CDR3 length: 15; clone size: once; D gene: NA; CDR3 protein: CASSQDEGTDYGYTF; CDR3 DNA: TGTGCCAGCAGCCAAGATGAAGGCACGGACTATGGCTACACCTTC
J gene: TRBJ2-2; V gene: TRBV6-5; CDR3 length: 14; clone size: few; D gene: NA; CDR3 protein: CASGVASGGGELFF; CDR3 DNA: TGTGCCAGCGGGGTGGCATCCGGAGGCGGGGAGCTGTTTTTT
J gene: TRBJ2-7; V gene: TRBV5-1; CDR3 length: 17; clone size: NA; D gene: NA; CDR3 protein: CASSVGYHRSASYEQYF; CDR3 DNA: TGCGCCAGCAGCGTAGGATACCACAGGAGTGCCTCCTACGAGCAGTACTTC
J gene: TRBJ2-7; V gene: TRBV19; CDR3 length: 13; clone size: NA; D gene: NA; CDR3 protein: CASSLGQSYEQYF; CDR3 DNA: TGTGCCAGTAGTCTTGGACAGTCCTACGAGCAGTACTTC
J gene: TRBJ2-7; V gene: TRBV18; CDR3 length: 14; clone size: NA; D gene: TRBD1; CDR3 protein: CASSSGQGSYEQYF; CDR3 DNA: TGTGCCAGCTCATCGGGACAGGGCTCCTACGAGCAGTACTTC
J gene: TRBJ2-1; V gene: TRBV5-1; CDR3 length: 17; clone size: NA; D gene: NA; CDR3 protein: CASSPTLTASMNNEQFF; CDR3 DNA: TGCGCCAGCAGCCCTACTCTGACCGCTTCCATGAACAATGAGCAGTTCTTC
J gene: TRBJ2-5; V gene: TRBV5-8; CDR3 length: 13; clone size: NA; D gene: TRBD1; CDR3 protein: CASSNDRAKTQYF; CDR3 DNA: TGTGCCAGCAGTAACGACAGGGCGAAGACCCAGTACTTC
J gene: TRBJ1-2; V gene: TRBV30; CDR3 length: 13; clone size: NA; D gene: NA; CDR3 protein: CAWSIAADYGYTF; CDR3 DNA: TGTGCCTGGAGTATTGCAGCTGACTATGGCTACACCTTC
J gene: TRBJ2-5; V gene: TRBV15; CDR3 length: 14; clone size: NA; D gene: NA; CDR3 protein: CATSRGTVQETQYF; CDR3 DNA: TGTGCCACCAGCAGAGGGACAGTCCAAGAGACCCAGTACTTC
J gene: TRBJ1-2; V gene: TRBV6-1; CDR3 length: 14; clone size: NA; D gene: TRBD1; CDR3 protein: CASSARQGNYGYTF; CDR3 DNA: TGTGCCAGCAGTGCGCGACAGGGGAACTATGGCTACACCTTC
J gene: TRBJ1-4; V gene: TRBV7-9; CDR3 length: 16; clone size: few; D gene: NA; CDR3 protein: CASSRPVAHSGEKLFF; CDR3 DNA: TGTGCCAGCAGCCGCCCAGTGGCCCACTCGGGTGAAAAACTGTTTTTT
J gene: TRBJ2-5; V gene: TRBV7-2; CDR3 length: 16; clone size: NA; D gene: TRBD1; CDR3 protein: CASSSTGLDVMETQYF; CDR3 DNA: TGTGCCAGCAGCTCGACAGGGTTAGACGTTATGGAGACCCAGTACTTC
J gene: TRBJ2-1; V gene: TRBV10-3; CDR3 length: 13; clone size: few; D gene: TRBD1; CDR3 protein: CAINQGARLEQFF; CDR3 DNA: TGTGCCATCAATCAGGGGGCGCGGTTGGAGCAGTTCTTC
J gene: TRBJ2-2; V gene: TRBV18; CDR3 length: 18; clone size: NA; D gene: TRBD2; CDR3 protein: CASSQRGLAESNTGELFF; CDR3 DNA: TGTGCCAGCTCACAACGCGGACTAGCGGAATCAAACACCGGGGAGCTGTTTTTT
J gene: TRBJ1-1; V gene: TRBV5-4; CDR3 length: 18; clone size: NA; D gene: NA; CDR3 protein: CASSFGGAGGRMNTEAFF; CDR3 DNA: TGTGCCAGCAGCTTTGGTGGGGCCGGGGGGCGAATGAACACTGAAGCTTTCTTT
J gene: TRBJ2-7; V gene: TRBV7-2; CDR3 length: 14; clone size: NA; D gene: TRBD1; CDR3 protein: CASSQTGISYEQYF; CDR3 DNA: TGTGCCAGCAGCCAGACAGGGATCTCCTACGAGCAGTACTTC
J gene: TRBJ2-3; V gene: TRBV7-2; CDR3 length: 14; clone size: NA; D gene: NA; CDR3 protein: CASSSYSPGDTQYF; CDR3 DNA: TGTGCCAGCAGCTCTTATTCCCCTGGGGATACGCAGTATTTT